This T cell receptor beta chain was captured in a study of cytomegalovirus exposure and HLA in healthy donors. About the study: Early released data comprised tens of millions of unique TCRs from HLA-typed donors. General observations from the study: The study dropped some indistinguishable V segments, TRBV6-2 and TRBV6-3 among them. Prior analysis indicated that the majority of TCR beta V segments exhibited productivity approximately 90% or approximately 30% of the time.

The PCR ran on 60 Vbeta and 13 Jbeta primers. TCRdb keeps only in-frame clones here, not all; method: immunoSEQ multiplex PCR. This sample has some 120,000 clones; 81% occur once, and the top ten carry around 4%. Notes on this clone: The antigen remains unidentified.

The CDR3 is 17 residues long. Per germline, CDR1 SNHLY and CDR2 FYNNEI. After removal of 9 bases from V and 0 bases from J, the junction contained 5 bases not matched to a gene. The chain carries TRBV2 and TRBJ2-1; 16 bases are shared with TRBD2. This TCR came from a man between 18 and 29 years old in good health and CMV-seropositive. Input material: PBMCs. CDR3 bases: TGTGCCAGGGGACTAGCGGGAGGGTTAGGCTCCTACAATGAGCAGTTCTTC. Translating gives CARGLAGGLGSYNEQFF. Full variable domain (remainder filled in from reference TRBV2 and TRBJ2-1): EPEVTQTPSHQVTQMGQEVILRCVPISNHLYFYWYRQILGQKVEFLVSFYNNEISEKSEIFDDQFSVERPDGSNFTLKIRSTKLEDSAMYFCARGLAGGLGSYNEQFFGPGTRLTVL.